The clone carrying this T cell receptor (beta chain) was counted a few times. The record originates from a study of blood T cell repertoires in COVID-19. The data were produced by immunoSEQ multiplex PCR, yet TCRdb's version contains in-frame clones alone and is incomplete. The table has about 210,000 clones, 84% seen once. This TCR was sampled from a woman aged 45 to 65 with active or convalescent COVID-19. The specimen sequenced was peripheral blood.

CDR3 nucleotides: TGTGCCAGCAGCTTAGGGGCAGGGGGGAAGAGACTGTTTTTT. Amino acids: CASSLGAGGKRLFF. This chain links TRBV7-9 with TRBJ1-4; TRBD1 matches 7 bases. V was pared by 1 base and J by 13 bases, with 9 bases of the junction left unmatched. This CDR3 is 14 amino acids long. Germline CDR1 SEHNR, CDR2 FQNEAQ (reference sequence).